The clone carrying this TCR beta chain was counted a few times. Its antigen is undetermined. Sequence at one end of the junction differs from germline and may be a read error. The sample originates from a study of tumor and adjacent non-tumor tissue in lung cancer. Overall study findings and caveats: TCR diversity was significantly greater in tumor than normal lung tissue.

Three rounds of nested PCR, following a modified ARM-PCR protocol, produced the TCRbeta library. TCRdb ran MiXCR on the multiplex PCR reads and lists one entry per CDR3 protein. The sample yields 43,000 or so distinct CDR3 sequences, roughly 60% seen once. No cell sorting was done before RNA was extracted from the tissue. This non-tumor lung sample came from over 3 cm beyond the tumor edge. Germline V gives CDR1 MNHNS, CDR2 SASEGT. This CDR3 comprises 16 residues. The rearrangement joins TRBV6-1 to TRBJ2-3; a possible D gene is TRBD1 (6 bases). The TCR comes from a man between 50 and 59 years old with non-small cell lung cancer. The material sequenced was distant non-tumor lung tissue. CDR3 DNA: TGTGCCAGCAGTGAAGCGCAGTGGGGAAGGACAGATACCCAGTATTTT. Translating it yields CASSEAQWGRTDTQYF.